The entry below gives a single TCR beta chain sequence along with its context. The entry originates in a study of blood T cell repertoires in COVID-19. About the research overall: Acute-phase and convalescent COVID-19 samples originated in the United States, Italy and Spain. The analysed material was cDNA or gDNA that came from T cells, B-cell-depleted T cells, or PBMCs.

The CDR3 sequence is 14 residues long. Germline-derived CDR1 and CDR2 are MGHRA and YSYEKL. V lost 1 base to trimming and J lost 0 bases, with 6 bases between them. In the authors' methods: The authors estimated nucleated cell counts from reference gene primer amplification. TCRdb's copy holds only in-frame clones and misses some; the assay was immunoSEQ multiplex PCR. For V, J and clone size, that table is used; D and trimming come from the DNA. The sample comprises 65,000 to 90,000 clones, around 80% of which are singletons, and 26% rests with the top ten. The sequenced sample was peripheral blood. The V gene is TRBV4-1, the J gene TRBJ1-1; no clear D. The clonotype originates from a man in his 60s with active or convalescent COVID-19. This chain's CDR3 is CASSQGGLNTEAFF. DNA for the CDR3: TGCGCCAGCAGCCAAGGAGGATTGAACACTGAAGCTTTCTTT.